These 19 T cell receptor beta chains came from one sample sequenced in a study of T cell changes during pregnancy in multiple sclerosis. Clones were sequenced by immunoSEQ multiplex PCR, and TCRdb holds only the in-frame ones, with some missing. This table holds 32,000 or so clones, approximately 90% found once. The sequences come from CD8+ T cells from peripheral blood mononuclear cells, collected in the first trimester of pregnancy. The origin of the receptors is a female donor with multiple sclerosis, enrolled in a pregnancy study.

This chain uses TRBV27 with TRBJ1-1, with D possibly TRBD1 on 6 matching bases. Germline CDR1 and CDR2: MNHEY and SMNVEV (reference sequence). The ends were cut back, 4 bases at V and 1 base at J, with 10 bases in the middle. CDR3 size: 14 residues. CDR3 nucleotides: TGTGCCAGCAGTTGGGGGACACCGAACACTGAAGCTTTCTTT. Protein sequence: CASSWGTPNTEAFF.

The chain joins TRBV19 to TRBJ1-5; D not resolved. CDR1 and CDR2 from the germline V gene are LNHDA and SQIVND (reference sequence). Deletions cut 4 bases from V and 1 base from J, with 11 bases between. The CDR3 consists of 15 residues. The CDR3 region has the DNA TGTGCCAGTAGTACGTGGGCAGGAAGCAATCAGCCCCAGCATTTT. It is translated as CASSTWAGSNQPQHF.

This sequence joins TRBV27 and TRBJ2-1; the D gene is possibly TRBD2 (6 bases). Looked up from germline, CDR1 is MNHEY and CDR2 is SMNVEV (reference sequence). V lost 10 bases to trimming and J lost 4 bases, with 11 bases between them. This CDR3 comprises 12 residues. In DNA form, the CDR3 reads TGTGCCACCGCGGGGAATTACAATGAGCAGTTCTTC. This encodes CATAGNYNEQFF.

This rearrangement joins TRBV10-3 to TRBJ2-7; D remains ambiguous. Germline V gene sequence: CDR1 ENHRY, CDR2 SYGVKD. CDR3 length: 16 amino acids. With 0 bases removed from V and 2 bases from J, the gap between germline ends came to 14 bases. The CDR3 sequence: CAISESNAETTYEQYF. The CDR3 DNA reads TGTGCCATCAGTGAGTCGAACGCGGAAACCACCTACGAGCAGTACTTC.

The chain has TRBV10-2 and TRBJ2-7, with D tentatively TRBD1 (6 bases). Germline CDR1 WSHSY, CDR2 SAAADI. V shed 7 bases and J shed 0 bases, with 10 bases lying between them. The CDR3 totals 13 residues. The DNA of the CDR3 is TGCGCCAGCACCTGGACAGACTCCTACGAGCAGTACTTC. Amino acid sequence: CASTWTDSYEQYF.

CDR3 coding DNA: TGTGCCAGCAGCGTAGGGGGAGGTGCCGTCGACTATGGCTACACCTTC. Its translation: CASSVGGGAVDYGYTF. The chain carries TRBV9 and TRBJ1-2; the D is unclear. Trimming took 0 bases from V and 3 from J, leaving 15 bases between them. CDR1 SGDLS and CDR2 YYNGEE come from the germline V gene. This CDR3 contains 16 residues.

This chain uses TRBV10-2 with TRBJ2-7; D unclear. The ends were cut back, 0 bases at V and 3 bases at J, with 6 bases in the middle. The germline V gene has CDR1 WSHSY and CDR2 SAAADI. This CDR3 is 13 amino acids long. The CDR3 nucleotides are TGCGCCAGCAGTGAGTCCCTTATCTACGAGCAGTACTTC. This gives the protein CASSESLIYEQYF.

The chain couples TRBV9 to TRBJ2-2; 11 bases map to TRBD1. The V gene's germline CDR1 is SGDLS and CDR2 YYNGEE. V lost 3 bases, J lost 6 bases, and 4 bases stayed unmatched. CDR3 size: 15 residues. DNA of the CDR3: TGTGCCAGCAGCGGTCCGGGACAGGGGGCCGGGGAGCTGTTTTTT. It codes for CASSGPGQGAGELFF.

The chain links TRBV10-3 to TRBJ2-2, with 9 bases matching TRBD2. The CDR3 covers 17 residues. Germline loops: CDR1 ENHRY, CDR2 SYGVKD. After removal of 0 bases from V and 4 bases from J, the junction contained 6 bases not matched to a gene. Here the CDR3 reads CAISESAGLALTGELFF. The CDR3 DNA reads TGTGCCATCAGTGAGTCTGCCGGACTAGCGCTCACCGGGGAGCTGTTTTTT.

The V and J genes are TRBV27 and TRBJ2-6; the D is unclear. Germline CDR1 MNHEY, CDR2 SMNVEV (reference sequence). The CDR3 is 14 amino acids. The germline V and J ends were trimmed by 3 bases and 2 bases, with 5 bases remaining between them. CDR3 loop: CASSLAAGANVLTF. The CDR3 nucleotides are TGTGCCAGCAGTTTGGCAGCTGGGGCCAACGTCCTGACTTTC.

This chain joins TRBV7-5 and TRBJ1-3; TRBD1 is the table's D call, not checked against the DNA. TRBV7-5 corresponds to a pseudogene. This CDR3 is built from 13 residues. CDR3 coding DNA: TGTGTCAGAAGCCCGGACAGGGGAAACACCATATATTTT. It is translated as CVRSPDRGNTIYF.

The rearrangement links TRBV5-6 to TRBJ2-1; 8 nucleotides agree with TRBD2. The CDR3 has 16 residues. In germline, CDR1 is SGHDT, CDR2 YYEEEE. J was trimmed by 0 bases and V by 0 bases; bases with no gene match: 2. CDR3 coding DNA: TGTGCCAGCAGCTTGGCCCTAGCGGGCTCCTACAATGAGCAGTTCTTC. Its protein product is CASSLALAGSYNEQFF.

The V call is TRBV13, the J call TRBJ2-7; D uncertain. The germline CDR1 and CDR2 sequences are PRHDT and FYEKMQ (reference sequence). The CDR3 loop spans 14 amino acids. Deletions cut 0 bases from V and 2 bases from J, with 8 bases between. This CDR3 is CASSLGGQAYEQYF. CDR3 coding DNA: TGTGCCAGCAGCTTAGGTGGCCAGGCCTACGAGCAGTACTTC.

This clone appeared a few times. A single base separates this from a much larger clone, so it may be a read error. The sample holds other DNA sequences that translate to the same CDR3. The rearrangement links TRBV6-1 to TRBJ2-1; 11 bases fit TRBD2. This CDR3 has 15 residues. V lost 2 bases to trimming and J lost 3 bases; unmatched junction nucleotides: 0. Germline CDR1 MNHNS, CDR2 SASEGT. For the CDR3, the DNA is TGTGCCAGCAGTGAACTAGCGGGAGGCTACAATGAGCAGTTCTTC. This codes for CASSELAGGYNEQFF.

The chain recombines TRBV5-1 with TRBJ2-3; 8 nucleotides agree with TRBD1. This CDR3 contains 16 residues. Per the germline V gene, CDR1 is SGHRS and CDR2 is YFSETQ. V lost 0 bases, J lost 0 bases, and 3 bases stayed unmatched. CDR3 residues: CASSLGWTGSTDTQYF. The CDR3, as DNA: TGCGCCAGCAGCTTGGGGTGGACAGGGAGCACAGATACGCAGTATTTT.

The chain links TRBV6-4 to TRBJ2-1; the match to TRBD2 covers 8 bases. Per germline, CDR1 MRHNA and CDR2 SNTAGT. The CDR3 is made up of 13 amino acids. V dropped 8 bases and J dropped 7; count of bases not matched to a gene: 7. The CDR3 sequence: CASGAGDPNEQFF. CDR3 nucleotides: TGTGCCAGCGGAGCGGGAGATCCTAATGAGCAGTTCTTC.

This clone has only one observation. CDR3 loop: CASSPVLAADNSPLHF. The CDR3, as DNA: TGTGCCAGCAGCCCTGTCCTAGCCGCCGATAATTCACCCCTCCACTTT. V usage is TRBV5-6 and J usage is TRBJ1-6; D is undetermined. Germline V gives CDR1 SGHDT, CDR2 YYEEEE. There are 16 residues in the CDR3. Trimming cost V 4 bases and J 5 bases, with 16 bases left between them.

The V and J genes are TRBV13 and TRBJ2-1; D not resolved. This CDR3 has 16 residues. Deletions cut 8 bases from V and 0 bases from J, with 17 bases between. Germline CDR1 PRHDT, CDR2 FYEKMQ (reference sequence). CDR3: CASARLQSSSYNEQFF. DNA of the CDR3: TGTGCCAGCGCGAGGCTGCAGTCGAGCTCCTACAATGAGCAGTTCTTC.

This chain joins TRBV27 and TRBJ2-1; TRBD2 matches at 7 bases. J lost 0 bases, V lost 6 bases, and 14 bases had no gene match. The CDR3 sequence is 18 residues long. From germline, CDR1 is MNHEY and CDR2 SMNVEV (reference sequence). The CDR3 loop is CASRPNWEGRSSYNEQFF. CDR3 nucleotide sequence: TGTGCCAGCAGACCAAACTGGGAGGGGAGGAGCTCCTACAATGAGCAGTTCTTC.